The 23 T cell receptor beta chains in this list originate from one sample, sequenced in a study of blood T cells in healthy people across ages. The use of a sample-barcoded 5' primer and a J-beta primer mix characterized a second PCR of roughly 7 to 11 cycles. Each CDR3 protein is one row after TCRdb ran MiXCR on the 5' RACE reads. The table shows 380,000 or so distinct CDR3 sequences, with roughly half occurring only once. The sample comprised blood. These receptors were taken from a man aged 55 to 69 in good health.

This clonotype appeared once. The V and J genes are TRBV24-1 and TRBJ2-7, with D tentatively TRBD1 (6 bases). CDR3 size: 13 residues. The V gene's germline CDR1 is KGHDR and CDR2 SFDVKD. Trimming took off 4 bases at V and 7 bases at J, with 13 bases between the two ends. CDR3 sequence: CATSDRTDDEQYF. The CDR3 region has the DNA TGTGCCACCAGTGACCGGACAGACGATGAGCAGTACTTC.

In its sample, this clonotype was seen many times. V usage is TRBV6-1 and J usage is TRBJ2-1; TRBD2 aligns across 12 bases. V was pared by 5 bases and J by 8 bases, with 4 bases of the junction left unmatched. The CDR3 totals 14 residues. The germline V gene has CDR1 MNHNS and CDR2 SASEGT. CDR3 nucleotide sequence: TGTGCCAGCAGTTCTAGCGGGGGGGCCTATGAGCAGTTCTTC. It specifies CASSSSGGAYEQFF.

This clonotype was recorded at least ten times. The CDR3 region is CASADYRHNEQFF. The CDR3 nucleotides are TGTGCCAGCGCTGATTATAGACACAATGAGCAGTTCTTC. The chain employs TRBV3-1 and TRBJ2-1; D not certain. The V end lost 8 bases, the J end lost 5 bases, and 13 bases lay between the germline ends. There are 13 residues in the CDR3. From germline, CDR1 is LGHDT and CDR2 YNNKEL (reference sequence).

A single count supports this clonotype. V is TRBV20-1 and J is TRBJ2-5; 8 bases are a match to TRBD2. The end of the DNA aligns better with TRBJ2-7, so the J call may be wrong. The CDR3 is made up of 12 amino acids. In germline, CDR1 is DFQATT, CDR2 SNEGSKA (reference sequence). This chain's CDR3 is CSASGRADEQYF. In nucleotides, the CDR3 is TGCAGTGCTAGCGGGAGGGCCGACGAGCAGTACTTC.

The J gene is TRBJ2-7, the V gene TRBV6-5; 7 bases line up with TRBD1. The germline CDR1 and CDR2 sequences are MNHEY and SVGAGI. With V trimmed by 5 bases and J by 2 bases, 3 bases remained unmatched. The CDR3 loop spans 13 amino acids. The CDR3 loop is CASSEQGPYEQYF. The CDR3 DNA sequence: TGTGCCAGCAGTGAACAGGGGCCCTACGAGCAGTACTTC.

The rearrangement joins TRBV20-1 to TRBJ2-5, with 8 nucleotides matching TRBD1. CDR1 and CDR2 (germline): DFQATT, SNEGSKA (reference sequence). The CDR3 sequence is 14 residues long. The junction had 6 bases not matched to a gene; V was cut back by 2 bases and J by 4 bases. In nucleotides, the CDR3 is TGCAGTGCTAGACAGGGGGCGACCGGAGAGACCCAGTACTTC. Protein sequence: CSARQGATGETQYF.

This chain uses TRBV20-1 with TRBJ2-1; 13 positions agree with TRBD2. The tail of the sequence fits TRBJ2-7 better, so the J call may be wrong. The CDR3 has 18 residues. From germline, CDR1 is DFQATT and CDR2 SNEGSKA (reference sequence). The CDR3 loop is CSARGGLAGDRTYNEQYF. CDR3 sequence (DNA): TGCAGTGCTAGGGGAGGACTAGCGGGAGATAGGACCTACAATGAGCAGTACTTC.

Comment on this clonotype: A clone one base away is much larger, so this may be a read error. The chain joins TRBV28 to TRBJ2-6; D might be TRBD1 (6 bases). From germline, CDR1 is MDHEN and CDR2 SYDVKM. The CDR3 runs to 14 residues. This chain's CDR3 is CAGRGRAGANVLTF. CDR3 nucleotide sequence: TGTGCCGGCAGGGGCAGGGCTGGGGCCAACGTCCTGACTTTC. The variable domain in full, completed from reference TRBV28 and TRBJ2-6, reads DVKVTQSSRYLVKRTGEKVFLECVQDMDHENMFWYRQDPGLGLRLIYFSYDVKMKEKGDIPEGYSVSREKKERFSLILESASTNQTSMYLCAGRGRAGANVLTFGAGSRLTVL.

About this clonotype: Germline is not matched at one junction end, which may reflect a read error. CDR3 protein: CASSSLGPYEQYF. Written as DNA, the CDR3 is TGCGCCAGCAGCTCCCTGGGTCCCTACGAGCAGTACTTT. The chain combines TRBV5-1 with TRBJ2-7; D not certain. The CDR3 is 13 residues long. Germline CDR1 reads SGHRS; CDR2 reads YFSETQ.

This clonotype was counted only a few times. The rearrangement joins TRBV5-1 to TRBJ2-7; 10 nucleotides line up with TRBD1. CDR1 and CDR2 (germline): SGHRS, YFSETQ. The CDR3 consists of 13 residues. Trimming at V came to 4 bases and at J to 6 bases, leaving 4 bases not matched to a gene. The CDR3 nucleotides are TGCGCCAGCAGCCCGGACAGGGGGGGCGAGCAGTACTTC. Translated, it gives CASSPDRGGEQYF.

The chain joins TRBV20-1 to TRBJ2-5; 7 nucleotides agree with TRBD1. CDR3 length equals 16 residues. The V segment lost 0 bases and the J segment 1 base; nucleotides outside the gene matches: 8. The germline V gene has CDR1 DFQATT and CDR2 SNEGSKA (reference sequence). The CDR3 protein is CSARDLGQRTQETQYF. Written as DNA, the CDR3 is TGCAGTGCTAGAGACTTGGGACAGAGGACCCAAGAGACCCAGTACTTC.

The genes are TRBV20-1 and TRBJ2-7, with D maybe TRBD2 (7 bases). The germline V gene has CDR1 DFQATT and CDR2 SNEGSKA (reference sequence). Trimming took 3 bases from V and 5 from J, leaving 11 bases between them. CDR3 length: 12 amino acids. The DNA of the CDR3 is TGCAGTGCTAGCGGGGGGCGAAACGAGCAGTACTTC. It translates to CSASGGRNEQYF.

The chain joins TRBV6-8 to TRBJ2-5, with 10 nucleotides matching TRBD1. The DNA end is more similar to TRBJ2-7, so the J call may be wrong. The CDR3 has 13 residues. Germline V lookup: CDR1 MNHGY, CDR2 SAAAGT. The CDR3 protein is CAPGQGLSYEQYF. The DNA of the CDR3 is TGTGCCCCGGGACAGGGGTTAAGCTACGAGCAGTACTTC.

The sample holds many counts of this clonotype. The CDR3 DNA is TGTGCCAGCAGCTCCCCTTTGGGGGGAGGGAGCTCCTACGAGCAGTACTTC. Amino acids: CASSSPLGGGSSYEQYF. The V and J genes are TRBV28 and TRBJ2-7, with TRBD2 identical over 7 bases. Germline CDR1 is MDHEN and CDR2 is SYDVKM. The CDR3 totals 17 residues. The ends lost 6 bases at V and 0 bases at J; junction bases unmatched: 14.

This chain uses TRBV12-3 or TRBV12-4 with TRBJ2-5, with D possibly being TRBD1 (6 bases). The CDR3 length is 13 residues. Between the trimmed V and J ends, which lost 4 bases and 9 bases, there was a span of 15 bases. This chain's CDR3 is CASSSPLKGAQYF. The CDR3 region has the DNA TGTGCCAGCAGTTCCCCTTTGAAGGGGGCCCAGTACTTC.

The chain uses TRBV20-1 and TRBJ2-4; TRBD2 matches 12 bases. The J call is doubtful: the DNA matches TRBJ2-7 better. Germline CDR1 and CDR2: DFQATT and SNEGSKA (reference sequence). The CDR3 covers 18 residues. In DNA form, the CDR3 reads TGCAGTGCTAGGGTGACGTTGGGACTAGCGGGCTATATCTACGAGCAGTACTTC. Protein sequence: CSARVTLGLAGYIYEQYF.

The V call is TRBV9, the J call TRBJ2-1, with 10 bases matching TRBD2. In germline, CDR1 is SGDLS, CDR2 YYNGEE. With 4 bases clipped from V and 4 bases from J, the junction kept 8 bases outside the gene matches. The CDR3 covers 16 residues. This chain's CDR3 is CASSPGGLAVYNEQFF. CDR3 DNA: TGTGCCAGCAGCCCGGGTGGACTAGCGGTATACAATGAGCAGTTCTTC.

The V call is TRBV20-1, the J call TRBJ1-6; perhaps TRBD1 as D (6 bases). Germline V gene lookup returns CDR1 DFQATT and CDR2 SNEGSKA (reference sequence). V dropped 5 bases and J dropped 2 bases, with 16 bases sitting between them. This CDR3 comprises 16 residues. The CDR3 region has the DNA TGCAGTGCTGTAGGGGGGGGCGGCGCCTATAATTCACCCCTCCACTTT. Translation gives CSAVGGGGAYNSPLHF.

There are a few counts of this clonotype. The CDR3 loop is CASSGYGLAGVSEQYF. CDR3 nucleotides: TGTGCCAGCAGCGGCTATGGGCTAGCGGGAGTGAGCGAGCAGTACTTC. This chain links TRBV9 with TRBJ2-7, with 10 bases lining up with TRBD2. The trim removed 3 bases at V and 6 bases at J, leaving 12 bases unmatched. The CDR3 has 16 residues. Germline lookup yields CDR1 SGDLS and CDR2 YYNGEE.

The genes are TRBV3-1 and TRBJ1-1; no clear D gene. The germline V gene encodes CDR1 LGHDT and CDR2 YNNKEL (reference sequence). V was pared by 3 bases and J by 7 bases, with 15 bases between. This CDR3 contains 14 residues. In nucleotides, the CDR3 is TGTGCCAGCAGCCACTTGAGGACGGGCAGTGAAGCTTTCTTT. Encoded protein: CASSHLRTGSEAFF.

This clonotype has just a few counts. The CDR3 DNA follows: TGCAGCGTTGAAGAAACAACGGGGTTTGGTGGCTACACCTTC. It specifies CSVEETTGFGGYTF. The genes are TRBV29-1 and TRBJ1-2; no clear D gene. This CDR3 has 14 residues. Germline CDR1 reads SQVTM; CDR2 reads ANQGSEA. Deletions cut 0 bases from V and 7 bases from J, with 15 bases between.

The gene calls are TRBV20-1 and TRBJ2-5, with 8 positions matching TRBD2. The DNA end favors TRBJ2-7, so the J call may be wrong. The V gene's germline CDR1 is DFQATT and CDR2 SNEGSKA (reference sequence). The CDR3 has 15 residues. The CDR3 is CSARDWRAGDHEQYF. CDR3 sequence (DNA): TGCAGTGCTAGAGATTGGCGAGCGGGAGACCACGAGCAGTACTTC.

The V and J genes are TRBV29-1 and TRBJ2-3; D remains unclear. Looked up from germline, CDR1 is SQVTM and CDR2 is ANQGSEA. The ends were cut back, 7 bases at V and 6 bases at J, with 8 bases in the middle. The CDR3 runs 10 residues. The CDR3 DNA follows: TGCAGCGCCCTAAGGGATACGCAGTATTTT. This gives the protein CSALRDTQYF.